The 15 T cell receptor beta chains reported below all come from one sample, sequenced in a study of T cell changes during pregnancy in multiple sclerosis. TCRdb keeps only in-frame clones here, not all; method: immunoSEQ multiplex PCR. Of 39,000 or so clones in the sample, around nine tenths were seen once. The starting material was CD4+ T cells from peripheral blood mononuclear cells, obtained after pregnancy. All receptors derive from a female donor in good health, enrolled as a control in a pregnancy study.

V and J are TRBV29-1 and TRBJ1-1; TRBD1 matches 8 bases. The germline V gene has CDR1 SQVTM and CDR2 ANQGSEA. This CDR3 comprises 13 residues. The V segment lost 6 bases and the J segment 1 base; nucleotides outside the gene matches: 4. This chain's CDR3 is CSVGQEANTEAFF. The CDR3, as DNA: TGCAGCGTGGGACAGGAAGCGAACACTGAAGCTTTCTTT.

The chain combines TRBV7-9 with TRBJ1-2; D not certain. V was cut by 5 bases and J by 3 bases, with 13 bases left in between. Germline V gene sequence: CDR1 SEHNR, CDR2 FQNEAQ (reference sequence). The CDR3 sequence is 14 residues long. CDR3: CASSRLVADYGYTF. The CDR3 DNA reads as TGTGCCAGCAGCCGTTTGGTCGCAGACTATGGCTACACCTTC.

This clone has a handful of counts. This chain uses TRBV18 with TRBJ1-2; D call uncertain. V lost 0 bases and J lost 2, with 7 bases in between. The CDR3 has 14 amino acids. CDR1 KGHSH and CDR2 LQKENI come from the germline V gene. CDR3 coding DNA: TGTGCCAGCTCACCACCGCTACTCAACTATGGCTACACCTTC. Translation: CASSPPLLNYGYTF.

The rearrangement uses TRBV10-3 and TRBJ2-1, with TRBD2 as a possible D gene (6 bases). Trimming pared 8 bases from V and 0 bases from J, leaving 8 bases between. Per the germline V gene, CDR1 is ENHRY and CDR2 is SYGVKD. This CDR3 spans 13 amino acids. The CDR3 region has the DNA TGTGCCATCCGGGACTTCTCCTACAATGAGCAGTTCTTC. It specifies CAIRDFSYNEQFF.

The chain carries TRBV27 and TRBJ1-6; 7 positions agree with TRBD1. J gave up 10 bases and V 6 bases, and 9 bases lay outside the gene matches. This CDR3 spans 14 amino acids. The V gene's germline CDR1 is MNHEY and CDR2 SMNVEV (reference sequence). The CDR3 loop is CASRMGTDSSPLHF. The DNA for the CDR3 is TGTGCCAGCAGAATGGGGACAGATAGCTCACCCCTCCACTTT.

V usage is TRBV2 and J usage is TRBJ1-6; the D is unclear. The V gene's germline CDR1 is SNHLY and CDR2 FYNNEI. The CDR3 covers 15 residues. With 5 bases removed from V and 6 bases from J, the gap between germline ends came to 14 bases. CDR3 region: CASSKPGGSNSPLHF. In DNA, the CDR3 is TGTGCCAGCAGTAAACCCGGCGGTTCTAATTCACCCCTCCACTTT.

J is TRBJ1-2 and V is TRBV19, with 10 bases matching TRBD1. Germline values: CDR1 LNHDA, CDR2 SQIVND (reference sequence). This CDR3 has 15 amino acids. The V and J ends lost 5 bases and 5 bases, in that order; junction bases with no gene match: 8. The chain's CDR3 is CASSYDRGQGYGYTF. The CDR3 DNA follows: TGTGCCAGTAGTTACGACAGGGGGCAAGGTTATGGCTACACCTTC. Supplemented by reference TRBV19 and TRBJ1-2, the full variable domain reads DGGITQSPKYLFRKEGQNVTLSCEQNLNHDAMYWYRQDPGQGLRLIYYSQIVNDFQKGDIAEGYSVSREKKESFPLTVTSAQKNPTAFYLCASSYDRGQGYGYTFGSGTRLTVV.

The chain joins TRBV10-3 to TRBJ1-1; D unclear. This CDR3 comprises 15 residues. Germline V gene sequence: CDR1 ENHRY, CDR2 SYGVKD. The ends were cut back, 7 bases at V and 10 bases at J, with 25 bases in the middle. CDR3 in amino acids: CAIKEGVQQDHGAFF. DNA of the CDR3: TGTGCCATCAAAGAGGGTGTACAGCAGGACCACGGAGCTTTCTTT.

This rearrangement joins TRBV5-6 to TRBJ2-7, with TRBD1 as a possible D gene (6 bases). CDR1 and CDR2 from the germline V gene are SGHDT and YYEEEE. This CDR3 spans 14 amino acids. Trimming took 1 base from V and 2 from J, leaving 10 bases between them. The CDR3 protein is CASSLRDTAYEQYF. The CDR3 DNA follows: TGTGCCAGCAGCTTGCGGGACACTGCCTACGAGCAGTACTTC.

The chain couples TRBV7-2 to TRBJ2-7; 7 bases align to TRBD1. The CDR3 runs 18 residues. Germline loops: CDR1 SGHTA, CDR2 FQGNSA. V gave up 0 bases and J gave up 2 bases; unmatched junction bases: 13. CDR3 nucleotides: TGTGCCAGCAGCTTAGCGCTCGCTACACAGGGGACCACCTACGAGCAGTACTTC. Translated, it gives CASSLALATQGTTYEQYF.

The table lists this clone with a few counts. The chain joins TRBV19 to TRBJ1-2; 9 positions match TRBD1. V trimming: 6 bases; J trimming: 4 bases; junction bases outside the gene matches: 6. From germline, CDR1 is LNHDA and CDR2 SQIVND (reference sequence). The CDR3 has 14 residues. CDR3 sequence reads: CASSRQGGGYGYTF. The CDR3 coding sequence is TGTGCCAGTAGCAGACAGGGGGGAGGCTATGGCTACACCTTC.

Note on this clone: This same CDR3 is encoded by further DNA sequences in the sample. The chain recombines TRBV27 with TRBJ1-1, with D unclear. Between the trimmed V and J ends, which lost 8 bases and 0 bases, there was a span of 7 bases. This CDR3 is built from 12 residues. Looked up from germline, CDR1 is MNHEY and CDR2 is SMNVEV (reference sequence). CDR3 nucleotide sequence: TGTGCCAGCGCCACAGTGAACACTGAAGCTTTCTTT. It specifies CASATVNTEAFF.

V is TRBV5-6 and J is TRBJ1-4, with D hard to call. V dropped 2 bases and J dropped 3 bases, with 11 bases sitting between them. Per the germline V gene, CDR1 is SGHDT and CDR2 is YYEEEE. This CDR3 contains 15 residues. CDR3 nucleotide sequence: TGTGCCAGCAGCTTTAGATCATCGGCTAATGAAAAACTGTTTTTT. Translation: CASSFRSSANEKLFF.

The V gene is TRBV18, the J gene TRBJ1-1; 8 bases are a match to TRBD1. CDR3 length: 15 amino acids. Trimming cost V 3 bases and J 6 bases; bases outside gene matches: 9. Germline CDR1 KGHSH, CDR2 LQKENI. The CDR3 region is CASSPLFQGAPEAFF. CDR3 sequence (DNA): TGTGCCAGCTCACCTCTCTTTCAGGGGGCGCCTGAAGCTTTCTTT.

This chain links TRBV5-1 with TRBJ2-6; D possibly corresponds to TRBD2 (6 bases). Trimming removed 1 base at V and 1 base at J, with 12 bases between. Germline CDR1 and CDR2: SGHRS and YFSETQ. The CDR3 has 17 residues. CDR3 in DNA: TGCGCCAGCAGCTTGTTCGGGGGAAGGTCTGGGGCCAACGTCCTGACTTTC. The encoded protein is CASSLFGGRSGANVLTF. Together with reference TRBV5-1 and TRBJ2-6, the CDR3 gives the full variable domain: KAGVTQTPRYLIKTRGQQVTLSCSPISGHRSVSWYQQTPGQGLQFLFEYFSETQRNKGNFPGRFSGRQFSNSRSEMNVSTLELGDSALYLCASSLFGGRSGANVLTFGAGSRLTVL.